The clone carrying this T cell receptor (beta chain) was counted a few times. The data originate from a study of blood T cell repertoires in COVID-19. About the study: Acute and convalescent COVID-19 samples came from the United States, Italy and Spain. In each case, the material was cDNA or gDNA derived from T cells, B-cell-depleted T cells, or PBMCs.

V was clipped by 4 bases and J by 0 bases; unmatched bases: 7. This CDR3 has 17 residues. The V gene's germline CDR1 is SGHTS and CDR2 YDEGEE. Original methodology: For nucleated cells, counts were estimated from reference gene primer amplification. Method: immunoSEQ multiplex PCR; TCRdb's copy keeps in-frame clones and lacks some. V and J calls plus clone size are reproduced from that table; the DNA served to infer D and trimming. The sample contains over 130,000 clones, almost 85% of which appear only once. The sequencing input was PBMCs or T cells enriched from blood (not recorded which). This rearrangement joins TRBV5-8 to TRBJ2-2; 9 bases match TRBD2. This TCR derives from a woman between 45 and 60 years old with acute COVID-19. This CDR3 is CASSPTSGYANTGELFF. CDR3 sequence (DNA): TGTGCCAGCAGCCCGACTAGCGGATATGCGAACACCGGGGAGCTGTTTTTT.